The entry that follows covers one T cell receptor beta chain sequence. The antigen this receptor binds is unknown. It has no much larger one-base neighbor in the sample; base qualities were not kept. This sample was taken from a study of blood T cell repertoires in COVID-19 (dated by TCRdb to about 2020). Turning to the overall study: Samples covering the acute and convalescent phases of COVID-19 were provided by collaborators in the United States, Italy and Spain. The material from the prospective study consisted of cDNA or gDNA derived from T cells, B-cell-depleted T cells, or PBMCs. Deeply sampled blood TCRbeta repertoires from subjects exposed to, actively infected with, or recovered from COVID-19 were included in the dataset. The repertoires were made available in a free public database intended to serve as a resource for research on the immune response to SARS-CoV-2. The samples were drawn from two sources: the first 160 participants of the ongoing ImmuneRACE study, and 950 to 1,500 subjects contributed by 6 global collaborators. Sample metadata almost always included a de-identified subject ID, COVID-19 status, age in years and sex. Where available, HLA class I and class II types were taken from metadata supplied by the sample provider and were not determined by assay-based typing. What the work shows at the level of the full study, not this receptor alone: The amount of clinical and demographic metadata varied by source and participant and was provided uncurated.

The CDR3 covers 13 residues, taking in both the cysteine and the phenylalanine. Only CDR3 DNA remains: 39 bases, in frame from the first base. The junction shows trimming of 11 bases on V and 8 bases on J, plus 21 bases between the germline ends. From the germline V gene, CDR1 is ENHRY and CDR2 is SYGVKD. One collaborating source in Seattle enrolled patients during active infection and followed them longitudinally through the course of disease. Each collaborating institution followed its own protocols to collect whole blood in K2EDTA tubes. For TCRbeta analysis, collaborators shipped samples as frozen whole blood, isolated PBMCs, or DNA extracted from either of those sample types. The immunoSEQ Assay, a bias-controlled multiplex PCR, was used to amplify TCRbeta CDR3 regions from genomic DNA. Turning to the authors' computational methods: Nucleated cell counts per sample were estimated from amplification of reference gene primers within the assay. Sequence reads were collapsed and filtered to measure the absolute abundance of every unique TCRbeta CDR3 rearrangement. For each sample, productive Simpson clonality was calculated as the square root of Simpson's diversity index across productive rearrangements. The table was pulled from immuneACCESS by TCRdb, which kept in-frame rearrangements only. Such tables lose some clones; where checked, under half of the loss comes from unresolved V genes, and the rest has no known cause. The DNA was the basis for D and trimming; V, J and clone size are from that table. This sample has roughly 150,000 clones in its table, and about nine tenths of those were observed once. The ten most abundant clones make up about 5% of the sample.

The V and J genes are TRBV10-3 and TRBJ1-2; a tentative D match to TRBD1 spans 6 bases. This clonotype was obtained from a man aged 18 to 29 with COVID-19, enrolled during active disease. Sequences were obtained from peripheral blood. The DNA reads as follows: TGTGCCGCAGGGCTTCGGCAGGGGAAGGGCTACACCTTC. The resulting protein is CAAGLRQGKGYTF.